This T cell receptor (beta chain) stems from a study of blood T cell repertoires in COVID-19. Study-wide background: T cells, B-cell-depleted T cells, or PBMCs provided the cDNA or gDNA that served as material.

This CDR3 is 13 amino acids long. CDR1 and CDR2 from the germline V gene are SNHLY and FYNNEI. J gave up 4 bases and V 5 bases, and 4 bases lay outside the gene matches. Measured with immunoSEQ multiplex PCR; TCRdb has only the in-frame clones, and not every one. The table lists roughly 120,000 clones, around 80% of them singletons. The chain couples TRBV2 to TRBJ1-2; 7 bases fit TRBD1. Sequencing used peripheral blood. The receptor was derived from a human donor in a cohort sampled during active or convalescent COVID-19. The CDR3 sequence is CASSRQGTYGYTF. The CDR3 nucleotides are TGTGCCAGCAGTCGACAGGGAACCTATGGCTACACCTTC.